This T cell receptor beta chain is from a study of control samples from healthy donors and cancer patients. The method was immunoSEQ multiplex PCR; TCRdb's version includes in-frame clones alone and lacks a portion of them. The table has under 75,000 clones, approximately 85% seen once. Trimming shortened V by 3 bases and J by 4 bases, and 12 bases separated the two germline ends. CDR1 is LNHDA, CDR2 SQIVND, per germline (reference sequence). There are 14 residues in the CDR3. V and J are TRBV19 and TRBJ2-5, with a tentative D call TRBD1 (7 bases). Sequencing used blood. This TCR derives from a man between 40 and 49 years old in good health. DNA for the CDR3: TGTGCCAGTAGTATTGGCAGGGGGGCAGAGACCCAGTACTTC. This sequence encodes CASSIGRGAETQYF.